This T cell receptor beta chain came from a study of cytomegalovirus exposure and HLA in healthy donors. General study points: Subsequent analysis found a tendency for first-cohort TCR clusters to co-occur within the roughly 130 validation repertoires. The majority of TCR sequences were rare, yet some public TCRs appeared in many donors.

V gave up 3 bases and J gave up 5 bases, with 13 bases separating them. The length of the CDR3 is 14 residues. Per the germline V gene, CDR1 is LNHDA and CDR2 is SQIVND (reference sequence). This clone was picked up a small number of times. Its antigen remains unknown. The table came from immunoSEQ multiplex PCR; TCRdb's copy has only in-frame clones and leaves some out. The data show over 150,000 clones, 86% seen once. The donors were in the approximately 120-subject validation cohort; that cohort was separate from the roughly 730-subject first cohort. The sample consisted of PBMCs. The rearrangement uses TRBV19 and TRBJ1-1; no clear D gene. This TCR was recovered from a human donor in good health. Here the CDR3 reads CASSIPPFRTEAFF. The CDR3 DNA follows: TGTGCCAGTAGTATCCCCCCGTTTCGGACTGAAGCTTTCTTT. Drawing the rest from reference TRBV19 and TRBJ1-1, the complete variable domain is DGGITQSPKYLFRKEGQNVTLSCEQNLNHDAMYWYRQDPGQGLRLIYYSQIVNDFQKGDIAEGYSVSREKKESFPLTVTSAQKNPTAFYLCASSIPPFRTEAFFGQGTRLTVV.